The 14 T cell receptor beta chains in this list originate from one sample, sequenced in a study of CD8+CD57+ T cells in acquired aplastic anemia. It was genomic DNA that served as the template for profiling TCR beta VDJ and CDR3. TCRdb processed the reads anew with MiXCR; each CDR3 protein has one entry. The sample includes 450,000 to 600,000 distinct CDR3 sequences, approximately 33% of them seen just once. The sequenced patients had an expansion of CD8+CD57+ cells seen by flow cytometry. The material sequenced was sorted CD4+, CD8+, or CD8+CD57+ T cells (not recorded which) from PBMCs. These TCRs come from a human donor with aplastic anemia.

Note on this clonotype: A single base separates this from a much larger clone, so it may be a read error. The chain carries TRBV11-1 and TRBJ2-1; D is uncertain. The CDR3 is 14 residues long. The V gene lost 1 base and the J gene lost 13 bases, with 17 bases spanning the gap. CDR1 and CDR2 from the germline V gene are SGHAT and FQDESV (reference sequence). CDR3 DNA sequence: TGTGCCAGCAGCTTAGACGAGGCCAAAAACATTCAGTTCTTC. Translating gives CASSLDEAKNIQFF.

The gene calls are TRBV4-2 and TRBJ1-1; 9 bases match TRBD1. The length of the CDR3 is 14 residues. Germline lookup yields CDR1 LGHNA and CDR2 YNFKEQ. The V and J ends lost 5 bases and 4 bases, in that order; junction bases with no gene match: 5. In DNA form, the CDR3 reads TGTGCCAGCAGCTTGGGGGACAGGGTCACTGAAGCTTTCTTT. It yields the protein CASSLGDRVTEAFF.

This sequence joins TRBV6-1 and TRBJ2-4, with a possible D match to TRBD1 (6 bases). Germline CDR1 is MNHNS and CDR2 is SASEGT. The CDR3 runs 13 residues. Trimming left V 8 bases short and J 7 bases short, with 15 bases between. This CDR3 is CASLPSDRNIQYF. CDR3 DNA: TGTGCCAGCCTACCCTCCGACAGGAACATTCAGTACTTC.

The V call is TRBV27, the J call TRBJ2-5; the match to TRBD2 covers 9 bases. The germline gives CDR1 MNHEY, CDR2 SMNVEV (reference sequence). This CDR3 comprises 15 residues. J gave up 5 bases and V 5 bases, and 9 bases lay outside the gene matches. DNA of the CDR3: TGTGCCAGCAGTGCTAGTGGCGGGGGGGTTGAGACCCAGTACTTC. This gives the protein CASSASGGGVETQYF.

This clonotype was seen at least ten times. The V gene is TRBV19, the J gene TRBJ1-1, with unresolved D. Germline-derived CDR1 and CDR2 are LNHDA and SQIVND (reference sequence). The CDR3 runs to 14 residues. The ends were cut back, 9 bases at V and 5 bases at J, with 19 bases in the middle. The CDR3 is CASKVPGGSTEAFF. The CDR3 DNA reads as TGTGCCAGCAAAGTCCCGGGCGGATCGACTGAAGCTTTCTTT.

This clonotype has at least ten counts. This rearrangement joins TRBV14 to TRBJ1-2; D possibly corresponds to TRBD1 (5 bases). V was pared by 3 bases and J by 2 bases, with 10 bases between. The CDR3 loop spans 14 amino acids. Looked up from germline, CDR1 is SGHDN and CDR2 is FVKESK. This chain's CDR3 is CASSHRTGNYGYTF. The CDR3 coding sequence is TGTGCCAGCAGCCACAGAACAGGAAACTATGGCTACACCTTC.

The chain uses TRBV9 and TRBJ2-1, with D possibly TRBD2 on 7 matching bases. CDR1 and CDR2 (germline): SGDLS, YYNGEE. The CDR3 covers 15 residues. V lost 4 bases and J lost 9, with 20 bases in between. CDR3 protein: CASSPTSGASGEQFF. DNA for the CDR3: TGTGCCAGCAGCCCTACGTCGGGGGCTAGCGGTGAGCAGTTCTTC.

This clonotype has ten or more counts. This chain uses TRBV19 with TRBJ1-6; D ambiguous. Looked up from germline, CDR1 is LNHDA and CDR2 is SQIVND (reference sequence). The CDR3 contains 16 residues. The germline V and J ends were trimmed by 5 bases and 7 bases, with 18 bases remaining between them. The CDR3 region is CASSLREGLSNSPLHF. In nucleotides, the CDR3 is TGTGCCAGTAGTTTACGCGAGGGCCTCTCCAATTCACCCCTCCACTTT.

On this clonotype itself: The junction differs from germline at one of its ends, possibly a read error. The J gene is TRBJ1-6, the V gene TRBV29-1; 8 bases map to TRBD1. The length of the CDR3 is 15 residues. Germline loops: CDR1 SQVTM, CDR2 ANQGSEA. CDR3 in amino acids: CGATYRGAYNSPLHF. The CDR3 DNA reads TGCGGTGCTACCTACAGGGGGGCCTATAATTCACCCCTCCATTTT.

V is TRBV29-1 and J is TRBJ1-2; the D gene is possibly TRBD1 (5 bases). In germline, CDR1 is SQVTM, CDR2 ANQGSEA. Trimming removed 7 bases at V and 5 bases at J, with 35 bases between. The CDR3 spans 19 residues. CDR3 residues: CSGGSSGACPTLQRYGYTF. The CDR3 DNA sequence: TGCAGCGGTGGGAGCTCTGGGGCCTGTCCAACGCTGCAGAGATATGGCTACACCTTC.

V usage is TRBV2 and J usage is TRBJ1-2, with D tentatively TRBD1 (6 bases). CDR3 length: 15 amino acids. The V gene lost 5 bases and the J gene lost 0 bases, with 13 bases spanning the gap. CDR1 and CDR2 from the germline V gene are SNHLY and FYNNEI. The DNA for the CDR3 is TGTGCCAGCAGTAAACGACAGGCGACTAACTATGGCTACACCTTC. Its translation is CASSKRQATNYGYTF.

The table lists this clonotype with many counts. This sequence joins TRBV7-9 and TRBJ1-6; TRBD1 matches at 7 bases. Germline CDR1 SEHNR, CDR2 FQNEAQ (reference sequence). The J segment lost 10 bases and the V segment lost 5 bases, leaving 8 bases of the junction unmatched. The CDR3 sequence is 14 residues long. The chain's CDR3 is CASSPTGDGSPLHF. The CDR3 DNA follows: TGTGCCAGCAGCCCCACAGGGGACGGGTCACCCCTCCACTTT.

The V gene is TRBV10-2, the J gene TRBJ2-3, with D hard to call. Germline CDR1 reads WSHSY; CDR2 reads SAAADI. Trimming cost V 5 bases and J 4 bases, with 7 bases left between them. The CDR3 spans 12 residues. The CDR3 loop is CASSYGADTQYF. CDR3 DNA sequence: TGCGCCAGCAGTTATGGGGCAGATACGCAGTATTTT.

This clonotype was counted once. The chain is built from TRBV2 and TRBJ1-2; a possible D gene is TRBD1 (5 bases). The V gene lost 6 bases and the J gene lost 12 bases, with 17 bases spanning the gap. CDR3 size: 12 residues. Germline CDR1 and CDR2: SNHLY and FYNNEI. The DNA of the CDR3 is TGTGCCAGCAGGCAAGGGACCGCCGGAAACACCTTC. Its protein product is CASRQGTAGNTF.